The 28 T cell receptor beta chains given below trace back to one sample, sequenced in a study of blood T cell repertoires in COVID-19. TCRdb's copy holds only in-frame clones and misses some; the assay was immunoSEQ multiplex PCR. The sample shows approximately 260,000 clones, nearly 90% of them seen only once. Sequences were obtained from peripheral blood. The receptors here all came from a woman between 55 and 75 years old with COVID-19, enrolled during active disease.

The J gene is TRBJ2-3, the V gene TRBV5-1, with 11 bases fitting TRBD2. CDR1 and CDR2 from the germline V gene are SGHRS and YFSETQ. After removal of 1 base from V and 4 bases from J, the junction contained 8 bases not matched to a gene. CDR3 length: 17 amino acids. CDR3 nucleotides: TGCGCCAGCAGCTTGATGGTAGCGGGGGGGCAAGCAGATACGCAGTATTTT. It codes for CASSLMVAGGQADTQYF.

This chain uses TRBV7-8 with TRBJ1-2, with a tentative D call TRBD1 (6 bases). This CDR3 contains 14 residues. V lost 5 bases and J 12 bases, leaving 22 bases between the germline ends. Germline values: CDR1 SGHVS, CDR2 FQNEAQ. The CDR3 coding sequence is TGTGCCAGCAGCGCCATCTACCCGAGGGGGTACGACACCTTC. This gives the protein CASSAIYPRGYDTF.

This clone has a single count. The chain combines TRBV4-2 with TRBJ1-3; D call uncertain. The V end was cut by 0 bases, the J end by 0 bases, with 12 bases between. This CDR3 region has 17 residues. The V gene's germline CDR1 is LGHNA and CDR2 YNFKEQ. CDR3 sequence: CASSQDGGRYSGNTIYF. Here the CDR3 DNA reads TGTGCCAGCAGCCAAGATGGCGGCAGATACTCTGGAAACACCATATATTTT.

This clone came up once. The rearrangement uses TRBV5-8 and TRBJ1-2; 8 nucleotides agree with TRBD1. Germline trimming cut 1 base from V and 8 bases from J; bases unmatched to any gene: 7. CDR3 length: 14 residues. CDR1 SGHTS and CDR2 YDEGEE come from the germline V gene. The CDR3 nucleotides read TGTGCCAGCAGCTTGTACACCCAGGGGGCCGGCTACACCTTC. This sequence encodes CASSLYTQGAGYTF.

V is TRBV29-1 and J is TRBJ2-7, with 10 bases matching TRBD1. CDR1 is SQVTM, CDR2 ANQGSEA, per germline. After removal of 6 bases from V and 1 base from J, the junction contained 3 bases not matched to a gene. The CDR3 covers 13 residues. This chain's CDR3 is CSVPGQGSYEQYF. The CDR3 nucleotides read TGCAGCGTCCCGGGACAGGGGTCCTACGAGCAGTACTTC.

The chain links TRBV5-4 to TRBJ1-2; TRBD1 matches at 7 bases. CDR3 length equals 15 residues. Germline V gene lookup returns CDR1 SGHNT and CDR2 YYREEE (reference sequence). J lost 4 bases, V lost 2 bases, and 8 bases had no gene match. The CDR3 DNA reads as TGTGCCAGCAGCTTACAGGGGCGCGGTATCTATGGCTACACCTTC. Its protein product is CASSLQGRGIYGYTF.

There are a few counts of this clone. The chain couples TRBV5-1 to TRBJ1-6; 8 bases fit TRBD1. The CDR3 sequence is 14 residues long. Germline V gives CDR1 SGHRS, CDR2 YFSETQ. V gave up 3 bases and J gave up 7 bases; unmatched junction bases: 3. Here the CDR3 reads CASSSDRANSPLHF. As DNA, the CDR3 is TGCGCCAGCAGCTCGGACAGGGCGAATTCACCCCTCCACTTT.

This clone was seen just once. The chain recombines TRBV6-4 with TRBJ2-3; D remains unclear. This CDR3 has 15 amino acids. The germline V gene encodes CDR1 MRHNA and CDR2 SNTAGT. Trimming stripped 6 bases from V and 6 bases from J, with 19 bases between. This CDR3 is CASSGFGLESDTQYF. As DNA, the CDR3 is TGTGCCAGCAGCGGGTTCGGTCTGGAGTCGGATACGCAGTATTTT.

This rearrangement joins TRBV6-5 to TRBJ1-1, with TRBD1 identical over 8 bases. The CDR3 contains 15 residues. J was trimmed by 0 bases and V by 7 bases; bases with no gene match: 7. Germline V gives CDR1 MNHEY, CDR2 SVGAGI. CDR3 sequence: CASTSQGALNTEAFF. As DNA, the CDR3 is TGTGCCAGCACGTCCCAGGGGGCCCTGAACACTGAAGCTTTCTTT.

The DNA for the CDR3 is TGTGCCAGCAGTTACGCGGGGTTCTCTGGGGCCAACGTCCTGACTTTC. Residues: CASSYAGFSGANVLTF. The genes are TRBV6-2 or TRBV6-3 and TRBJ2-6; D may be TRBD2 (6 bases). The germline gives CDR1 MNHEY, CDR2 SVGEGT. With 2 bases removed from V and 0 bases from J, the gap between germline ends came to 8 bases. The CDR3 is 16 residues long.

The chain couples TRBV2 to TRBJ1-5; no clear D gene. The CDR3 is 15 amino acids. V was clipped by 4 bases and J by 2 bases, with 12 bases between them. Germline CDR1 SNHLY, CDR2 FYNNEI. CDR3 in amino acids: CASSVSRRGNQPQHF. For the CDR3, the DNA is TGTGCCAGCAGTGTCAGCCGTCGGGGCAATCAGCCCCAGCATTTT.

The V and J genes are TRBV9 and TRBJ2-3; the match to TRBD1 covers 10 bases. The CDR3 covers 16 residues. Per germline, CDR1 SGDLS and CDR2 YYNGEE. The trim removed 3 bases at V and 1 base at J, leaving 5 bases unmatched. The CDR3 DNA follows: TGTGCCAGCAGCGCGAGGGGGACAGGGGGCACAGATACGCAGTATTTT. This gives the protein CASSARGTGGTDTQYF.

Remarks on this clone: The same CDR3 can be traced to other DNA sequences in this sample. The chain links TRBV6-5 to TRBJ1-1; D uncertain. The CDR3 runs 12 residues. V lost 5 bases and J lost 1, with 5 bases in between. The germline V gene encodes CDR1 MNHEY and CDR2 SVGAGI. DNA for the CDR3: TGTGCCAGCAGTAGAGGGAACACTGAAGCTTTCTTT. This sequence encodes CASSRGNTEAFF.

The CDR3 sequence: CSASPRWYPAYSNQPQHF. CDR3 bases: TGCAGTGCTAGTCCTCGATGGTACCCAGCGTATAGCAATCAGCCCCAGCATTTT. The rearrangement joins TRBV20-1 to TRBJ1-5; D gene uncertain. This CDR3 is built from 18 residues. CDR1 is DFQATT, CDR2 SNEGSKA, per germline (reference sequence). Between the trimmed V and J ends, which lost 3 bases and 0 bases, there was a span of 21 bases.

The table lists this clone with a count of one. The rearrangement joins TRBV30 to TRBJ1-6; D remains unclear. CDR1 and CDR2 from the germline V gene are GTSNPN and SVGIG (reference sequence). The CDR3 covers 16 residues. V lost 1 base, J lost 2 bases, and 12 bases lay in between. This chain's CDR3 is CAWSGGPGTYNSPLHF. DNA for the CDR3: TGTGCCTGGAGTGGAGGTCCTGGTACCTATAATTCACCCCTCCACTTT.

The gene calls are TRBV7-3 and TRBJ1-1, with D possibly TRBD1 on 5 matching bases. The CDR3 has 15 amino acids. With 4 bases removed from V and 0 bases from J, the gap between germline ends came to 12 bases. Germline-derived CDR1 and CDR2 are SGHTA and FQGTGA. In DNA, the CDR3 is TGTGCCAGCAGCTCTCAGGGTTTTATGAACACTGAAGCTTTCTTT. Its translation: CASSSQGFMNTEAFF.

The V call is TRBV14, the J call TRBJ2-5; tentative D call: TRBD2 (5 bases). The CDR3 runs 15 residues. Germline V gives CDR1 SGHDN, CDR2 FVKESK. V lost 0 bases and J lost 5, with 13 bases in between. CDR3 amino acids: CASSQERGLGETQYF. The CDR3, as DNA: TGTGCCAGCAGCCAAGAACGAGGGCTGGGGGAGACCCAGTACTTC.

The chain combines TRBV2 with TRBJ1-1; 10 nucleotides match TRBD1. This CDR3 is 13 amino acids long. CDR1 and CDR2 from the germline V gene are SNHLY and FYNNEI. V shed 4 bases, J shed 4 bases, and the junction held 0 bases outside the gene matches. The CDR3 coding sequence is TGTGCCAGCAGTGGACAGGGGGCCACTGAAGCTTTCTTT. Its translation is CASSGQGATEAFF.

V is TRBV19 and J is TRBJ1-4; 9 bases fit TRBD1. Germline loops: CDR1 LNHDA, CDR2 SQIVND (reference sequence). The CDR3 runs to 15 residues. Trimming cost V 7 bases and J 5 bases; bases outside gene matches: 8. The CDR3 spells CASNLPGQGNEKLFF. The CDR3 nucleotides are TGTGCCAGTAATCTTCCGGGACAGGGAAATGAAAAACTGTTTTTT.

The rearrangement uses TRBV5-5 and TRBJ1-2; D is perhaps TRBD1 (5 bases). Germline V gives CDR1 SGHKS, CDR2 YYEKEE (reference sequence). The CDR3 runs to 15 residues. The V gene lost 0 bases and the J gene lost 4 bases, with 13 bases spanning the gap. The CDR3 nucleotides read TGTGCCAGCAGCTTGGCCGGGGGGGTCAGCTATGGCTACACCTTC. Translation: CASSLAGGVSYGYTF.

This clone was seen once. The chain combines TRBV4-2 with TRBJ1-4; D is possibly TRBD1 (5 bases). This CDR3 is 15 amino acids long. Trimming left V 4 bases short and J 0 bases short, with 9 bases between. Germline CDR1 is LGHNA and CDR2 is YNFKEQ. The CDR3 sequence is CASSLDSATNEKLFF. As DNA, the CDR3 is TGTGCCAGCAGCCTTGACAGTGCAACTAATGAAAAACTGTTTTTT.

The gene calls are TRBV19 and TRBJ1-6; possibly TRBD1 for D (6 bases). This CDR3 region has 13 residues. Trimming removed 7 bases from V and 4 bases from J, with 8 bases in between. The germline V gene has CDR1 LNHDA and CDR2 SQIVND (reference sequence). CDR3 amino acids: CASTDSYNSPLHF. In nucleotides, the CDR3 is TGTGCCAGTACGGACAGTTATAATTCACCCCTCCACTTT.

The rearrangement links TRBV5-6 to TRBJ2-2, with D possibly matching TRBD1 (6 bases). Trimming took 1 base from V and 4 from J, leaving 20 bases between them. The CDR3 runs to 18 residues. Germline CDR1 is SGHDT and CDR2 is YYEEEE. The CDR3 region is CASSLMRVAGAGTGELFF. The CDR3 DNA follows: TGTGCCAGCAGCTTGATGAGGGTCGCAGGGGCTGGCACCGGGGAGCTGTTTTTT.

Turning to this clone: The junction and the germline gene differ at one end; a read error may be behind it. The chain joins TRBV2 to TRBJ2-1; 10 bases agree with TRBD2. Germline values: CDR1 SNHLY, CDR2 FYNNEI. There are 16 residues in the CDR3. CDR3 amino acids: CASSEGLAAPADEQFF. CDR3 nucleotide sequence: TGTGCCAGCAGCGAAGGACTAGCGGCCCCAGCGGATGAGCAGTTCTTC.

The sample holds one count of this clone. The chain carries TRBV6-6 and TRBJ2-1; 7 nucleotides align to TRBD1. The J segment lost 9 bases and the V segment lost 11 bases, leaving 13 bases of the junction unmatched. The CDR3 extends over 13 amino acids. CDR1 and CDR2 from the germline V gene are MNHNY and SVGAGI (reference sequence). CDR3 loop: CAADRANRGEQFF. Written as DNA, the CDR3 is TGTGCCGCAGACCGGGCTAACAGGGGTGAGCAGTTCTTC.

The chain has TRBV6-2 or TRBV6-3 and TRBJ1-5, with D possibly TRBD1 on 6 matching bases. The ends were cut back, 5 bases at V and 5 bases at J, with 16 bases in the middle. The CDR3 consists of 15 residues. CDR1 MNHEY and CDR2 SVGEGT come from the germline V gene. The CDR3 nucleotides read TGTGCCAGCAGTCCAGGGGTCTCGAGAGATCAGCCCCAGCATTTT. This codes for CASSPGVSRDQPQHF.

This clone was seen more than once but under ten times. The genes are TRBV25-1 and TRBJ1-2, with TRBD1 matching over 7 bases. CDR3 length equals 14 residues. After removal of 0 bases from V and 8 bases from J, the junction contained 6 bases not matched to a gene. CDR1 MGHDK and CDR2 SYGVNS come from the germline V gene. Written as DNA, the CDR3 is TGTGCCAGCAGTGAATACAGGGGGGAAGGCGGCTACACCTTC. Translated: CASSEYRGEGGYTF.

The rearrangement joins TRBV7-6 to TRBJ1-1; 8 bases fit TRBD1. Trimming at V came to 4 bases and at J to 1 base, leaving 8 bases not matched to a gene. Germline V gene data show CDR1 as SGHVS and CDR2 as FNYEAQ. The CDR3 contains 16 residues. CDR3 nucleotides: TGTGCCAGCAGCTCAAGGACAGGGTACGAGAACACTGAAGCTTTCTTT. It specifies CASSSRTGYENTEAFF.